This TCR beta chain was sequenced for a study of graft-versus-host responses after intestinal transplantation (TCRdb year 2021). Regarding the complete study: Recipients received multivisceral, liver-intestinal, or isolated intestinal transplants. All recipients received anti-thymocyte globulin induction followed by maintenance tacrolimus and steroids for approximately 3 years. Graft-versus-host and host-versus-graft alloreactive T cell clones were tracked in the graft, circulation and bone marrow after intestinal transplantation using bulk TCR-beta CDR3 sequencing. To identify alloreactive clones, pre-transplant mixed lymphocyte reaction products were sequenced and compared with unstimulated pre-transplant donor and recipient T cells. The cohort enrolled some 23 intestinal transplant recipients including one retransplant, and a few patients lacking pretransplant specimens were excluded. A peak of at least 4% donor T cells among recipient peripheral blood mononuclear cells was the definition used for donor T cell macrochimerism. Rather than going through the commercial service, samples from three later patients were sequenced in-house on an Illumina MiSeq and processed with MiXCR. Study-wide conclusions, independent of this receptor: Early after transplant, peak levels of circulating GvH clones were found to be associated with declines in HvG clones. The relatively low number and heterogeneity of intestinal transplant patients limited the conclusions. Patients with donor T cell macrochimerism had high GvH to HvG T cell clonal ratios in their allografts. GvH clones were found in recipient bone marrow, and some of the GvH clones appeared earlier in ileal mucosa or blood, which is consistent with an intestinal mucosal origin.

Including cysteine and phenylalanine, the CDR3 has 15 amino acids. The CDR3 DNA has 45 bases and is translated from base 1. CDR1 and CDR2 (LNHDA, SQIVND) derive from the germline V gene (reference sequence). Between the V and J ends, shortened by 3 bases and 0 bases respectively, the junction contains 11 bases. This specimen's time point label, per the study, means: cells obtained before transplantation from donor or recipient. CD3+CD4+ and CD3+CD8+ populations were FACS-sorted from unstimulated pre-transplant donor and recipient cells taken from spleen or lymph nodes. The library relied on the immunoSEQ multiplex PCR assay. For most patients, genomic DNA was isolated with the Qiagen DNeasy Blood and Tissue Kit and shipped frozen to Adaptive Biotechnologies for TCR sequencing. Adaptive Biotechnologies carried out high-throughput TCR-beta CDR3 sequencing of genomic DNA for most patients. In the source study's methods: TCR sequencing data were retrieved from Adaptive's ImmunoSEQ software for around 18 patients, whereas three other patients were processed with MiXCR and VDJtools. To correct CD4 versus CD8 sorting errors, sequences present in both subsets at a frequency ratio below 5:1 were removed. CDR3 nucleotide sequences shared by donor and recipient were removed because the origin of these sequences could not be assigned. To count as alloreactive, a clone needed at least 2-fold expansion over unstimulated cells and a minimum CFSE-low frequency of 0.002% (template counts) or 0.001% (read counts). Mappable clones were those detected in sequenced pre-transplant spleen, lymph node, or MLR CFSE-low populations of the donor or recipient. Cumulative frequency of alloreactive clones was calculated as a percentage of all sequences weighted by copy number. TCRdb provides this immuneACCESS table in a form limited to in-frame rearrangements. Some clones are lacking; in checked studies, under half of them reflect an unresolved V gene, and why the rest are absent is not known. That table gives V, J and clone size, and the DNA gave D and trimming. The sample includes 95,000 to 110,000 clones, with approximately 90% observed a single time. The ten largest clones capture approximately 0.76% of the sample.

About this clone: The clone's antigen remains unknown. Base qualities are not provided; no much larger clone lies one nucleotide away.

Specimen: unstimulated CD4+ T cells sorted from spleen or lymph node cells, collected before transplant. The clonotype originates from a human donor who was the organ donor for an intestinal transplant. This receptor chain uses TRBV19 and TRBJ1-1; the D gene identity is not certain. The CDR3 corresponds to CASSIGVRLNTEAFF. The sequenced DNA is TGTGCCAGTAGTATTGGGGTCAGGCTGAACACTGAAGCTTTCTTT.